The source of this T cell receptor (beta chain) is a study of T cell repertoires in cytomegalovirus infection. Looking at the study overall: CMV infection and matching HLA type were both indicated by public TCR beta signatures.

Each CDR3 protein is one row after TCRdb ran MiXCR on the reads. The sample carries roughly 230,000 distinct CDR3 sequences, approximately 13% recorded once. CDR1 is MDHEN and CDR2 is SYDVKM in the germline V gene. This CDR3 contains 13 residues. The V gene end was trimmed by 10 bases and the J gene end by 7 bases; junction bases not matched to a gene: 7. This clonotype was found a few times. Antigen: not known. Study-wide points: Cumulated frequencies of public TCR beta families served to identify carriers of CMV plus the relevant HLA. HLA-C-restricted CMV clonotypes gave the most frequent clonotype in two of eight donors.

The J gene is TRBJ1-4, the V gene TRBV28; 9 positions match TRBD1. Sequenced sample: PBMCs. The receptor comes from a human donor in good health (CMV status not recorded). Some clones in this sample may be carry-over from other donors' samples. CDR3 amino acids: CAIPDRGSEKLFF. The CDR3 bases are TGTGCCATCCCGGACAGGGGAAGTGAAAAACTGTTTTTT.